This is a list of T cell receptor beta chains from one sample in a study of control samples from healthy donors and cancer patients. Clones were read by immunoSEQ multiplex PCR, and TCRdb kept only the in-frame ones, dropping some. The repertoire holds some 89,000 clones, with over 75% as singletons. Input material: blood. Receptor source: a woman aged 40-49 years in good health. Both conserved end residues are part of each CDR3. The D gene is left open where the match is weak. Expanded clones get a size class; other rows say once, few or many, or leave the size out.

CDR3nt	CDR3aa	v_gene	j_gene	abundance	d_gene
TGTGCCAGTAGTGATTCCTATCAGCCCCAGCATTTT	CASSDSYQPQHF	TRBV19	TRBJ1-5	.	.
TGTGCCAGCAGCCACGTGCAGGCAGCTAACTATGGCTACACCTTC	CASSHVQAANYGYTF	TRBV7-8	TRBJ1-2	.	.
TGTGCCACCAGTGATTCTCGCGGGGGGCGAGAGCAGTACTTC	CATSDSRGGREQYF	TRBV24-1	TRBJ2-7	.	TRBD2
TGTGCCAGCAGCTCCCGGCCGGGACAGGGGGTGACCGGGGAGCTGTTTTTT	CASSSRPGQGVTGELFF	TRBV6-2/TRBV6-3	TRBJ2-2	.	TRBD1
TGTGCCAGCAGTTACTCGTCAGGGGGGGGAAACTATGGCTACACCTTC	CASSYSSGGGNYGYTF	TRBV6-5	TRBJ1-2	few	TRBD1
TGCAGTGCTAGGATAGACTATGGCTACACCTTC	CSARIDYGYTF	TRBV20-1	TRBJ1-2	.	.
TGTGCCAGCAGTTTGGGTGTAGGTCTGGGGTTAGCTTTCTTT	CASSLGVGLGLAFF	TRBV27	TRBJ1-1	.	.
TGTGCCAGCAGCCGCCCCCCCGGGAGGAGCTCCTACGAGCAGTACTTC	CASSRPPGRSSYEQYF	TRBV5-8	TRBJ2-7	.	TRBD2
TGTGCCAGCAGCTTGGTAAGGGGTGGAGGAACTGAAGCTTTCTTT	CASSLVRGGGTEAFF	TRBV5-8	TRBJ1-1	.	.
TGTGCCAGTAGTAAGGGGACAGGGTCTAACTATGGCTACACCTTC	CASSKGTGSNYGYTF	TRBV19	TRBJ1-2	.	TRBD1
TGTGCCAGCAGGCCGGGACGGAGCTATTCACCCCTCCACTTT	CASRPGRSYSPLHF	TRBV6-5	TRBJ1-6	.	.
TGTGCCAGTACTCAGGGACAGGGTACTGGGGCCAACGTCCTGACTTTC	CASTQGQGTGANVLTF	TRBV19	TRBJ2-6	once	TRBD1
TGTGCCAGCAGCTTGGTTGGGACTAGCGGGGGGGCCTTATACGAGCAGTACTTC	CASSLVGTSGGALYEQYF	TRBV5-4	TRBJ2-7	.	TRBD2
TGTGCCAGCAGCCCCGGGGGGGCCTCCTACAATGAGCAGTTCTTC	CASSPGGASYNEQFF	TRBV9	TRBJ2-1	few	TRBD2
TGTGCCAGCAGTTTATCCGGGGGGGAAGGCAATCAGCCCCAGCATTTT	CASSLSGGEGNQPQHF	TRBV27	TRBJ1-5	.	.
TGTGCCAGCAGCGTAGGGCAGGAACGTCAGCCCCAGCATTTT	CASSVGQERQPQHF	TRBV9	TRBJ1-5	.	.
TGTGCCAGCAGCCGGACAGGGGACGAGCAGTACTTC	CASSRTGDEQYF	TRBV7-9	TRBJ2-7	.	TRBD1
TGTGCCAGCAGCAGGGAGGCCCTTATGAACACTGAAGCTTTCTTT	CASSREALMNTEAFF	TRBV2	TRBJ1-1	.	.
TGTGCCAGCAGCTTCGCGGGCAATGAGCAGTTCTTC	CASSFAGNEQFF	TRBV5-4	TRBJ2-1	.	.
TGCGCCAGCAGCCAAGGGGCTAGCGGGGGGCGGGGCACAGATACGCAGTATTTT	CASSQGASGGRGTDTQYF	TRBV4-3	TRBJ2-3	.	TRBD2
TGTGCCAGCAGCCAAGTCGGGGGGGCGTACGAGCAGTACTTC	CASSQVGGAYEQYF	TRBV3-1/TRBV3-2	TRBJ2-7	.	TRBD2
TGCGCCAGCAGCCTTGGCGGGAACACTGAAGCTTTCTTT	CASSLGGNTEAFF	TRBV4-3	TRBJ1-1	.	.
TGTGCCAGCAGCTTAGGACAGATTAACACTGAAGCTTTCTTT	CASSLGQINTEAFF	TRBV7-2	TRBJ1-1	once	.
TGTGCCAGCAGCCCGCCCTTAGAGACCCAGTACTTC	CASSPPLETQYF	TRBV7-9	TRBJ2-5	.	.
TGTGCCAGCAGTCCGGGGCTCCCGAACACTGAAGCTTTCTTT	CASSPGLPNTEAFF	TRBV6-2/TRBV6-3	TRBJ1-1	.	.